The 31 T cell receptor beta chains below all came from one sample that was sequenced in a study of shared clonotypes between healthy human individuals. Produced via immunoSEQ multiplex PCR; TCRdb's table is partial and in-frame only. Counted here are some 2,400,000 clones, roughly 95% occurring once; the ten biggest clones make up about 0.13%. Material for sequencing was naive CD4+ T cells sorted from blood. The subset is: CD45RA+ positively selected. Every receptor here comes from a man aged 18 to 30 in good health.

This rearrangement joins TRBV5-1 to TRBJ2-7; 9 nucleotides align to TRBD2. Germline V gene data show CDR1 as SGHRS and CDR2 as YFSETQ. Germline trimming cut 5 bases from V and 0 bases from J; bases unmatched to any gene: 3. This CDR3 spans 14 amino acids. This chain's CDR3 is CASRAGGSSYEQYF. CDR3 in DNA: TGCGCCAGCAGAGCGGGGGGAAGCTCCTACGAGCAGTACTTC. Supplemented by reference TRBV5-1 and TRBJ2-7, the full variable domain reads KAGVTQTPRYLIKTRGQQVTLSCSPISGHRSVSWYQQTPGQGLQFLFEYFSETQRNKGNFPGRFSGRQFSNSRSEMNVSTLELGDSALYLCASRAGGSSYEQYFGPGTRLTVT.

CDR3 in DNA: TGTGCCAGCAGCTTAGAACAGGGGGGAACTGAAGCTTTCTTT. As protein: CASSLEQGGTEAFF. V usage is TRBV7-6 and J usage is TRBJ1-1; 8 bases match TRBD1. The CDR3 runs to 14 residues. The germline V gene encodes CDR1 SGHVS and CDR2 FNYEAQ. J was trimmed by 5 bases and V by 1 base; bases with no gene match: 3.

The V call is TRBV5-1, the J call TRBJ2-2; the match to TRBD1 covers 9 bases. CDR1 is SGHRS, CDR2 YFSETQ, per germline. This CDR3 has 18 amino acids. J lost 6 bases, V lost 2 bases, and 14 bases had no gene match. The CDR3 loop reads CASSFERTGTGISGELFF. The CDR3 DNA sequence: TGCGCCAGCAGCTTTGAGAGGACCGGGACAGGGATTTCCGGGGAGCTGTTTTTT.

This chain uses TRBV30 with TRBJ2-1; no reliable D call. V was clipped by 1 base and J by 1 base, with 11 bases between them. CDR1 and CDR2 (germline): GTSNPN, SVGIG (reference sequence). The CDR3 runs 15 residues. The CDR3 protein is CAWSADPRSYNEQFF. In DNA form, the CDR3 reads TGTGCCTGGAGTGCGGACCCAAGGTCCTACAATGAGCAGTTCTTC.

The genes are TRBV5-1 and TRBJ2-2, with D maybe TRBD2 (5 bases). The CDR3 consists of 15 residues. Germline lookup yields CDR1 SGHRS and CDR2 YFSETQ. V dropped 1 base and J dropped 3 bases, with 10 bases sitting between them. This CDR3 reads CASSLRGLDTGELFF. CDR3 coding DNA: TGCGCCAGCAGCTTGCGCGGGTTGGACACCGGGGAGCTGTTTTTT.

This clone was seen a single time. The chain joins TRBV7-2 to TRBJ2-3; TRBD2 is a possible D gene (6 bases). CDR3 length: 14 amino acids. V gave up 5 bases and J gave up 6 bases, with 15 bases separating them. Germline CDR1 reads SGHTA; CDR2 reads FQGNSA. This CDR3 is CASSLQVAGDTQYF. In DNA form, the CDR3 reads TGTGCCAGCAGCCTCCAGGTTGCGGGGGATACGCAGTATTTT.

The chain combines TRBV11-3 with TRBJ2-1; TRBD2 matches at 8 bases. Looked up from germline, CDR1 is SGHNT and CDR2 is YENEEA. The CDR3 is 15 residues long. Germline trimming cut 3 bases from V and 3 bases from J; bases unmatched to any gene: 4. CDR3 amino acids: CASSLGSGIYNEQFF. CDR3 sequence (DNA): TGTGCCAGCAGCTTGGGTAGCGGGATCTACAATGAGCAGTTCTTC.

The chain combines TRBV4-1 with TRBJ1-6; no clear D gene. Germline V gene data show CDR1 as MGHRA and CDR2 as YSYEKL. Trimming removed 2 bases at V and 0 bases at J, with 8 bases between. This CDR3 has 16 amino acids. CDR3 sequence (DNA): TGCGCCAGCAGCCAATCGGTGGGCTCCTATAATTCACCCCTCCACTTT. Translating it yields CASSQSVGSYNSPLHF.

Concerning this clone: The same CDR3 also results from other DNA sequences found in this sample. The rearrangement joins TRBV5-6 to TRBJ1-5, with 9 bases matching TRBD1. The CDR3 extends over 15 amino acids. Germline CDR1 SGHDT, CDR2 YYEEEE. V lost 4 bases and J lost 1; bases outside the gene matches: 3. The CDR3 spells CASSKDRGSNQPQHF. In DNA, the CDR3 is TGTGCCAGCAGCAAAGACAGGGGGAGCAATCAGCCCCAGCATTTT.

This chain links TRBV19 with TRBJ2-2, with D perhaps matching TRBD1 (6 bases). CDR1 LNHDA and CDR2 SQIVND come from the germline V gene (reference sequence). The CDR3 is 12 amino acids. DNA for the CDR3: TGTGCGAGGGGGAATAGAAACGGGGAGCTGTTTTTT. It is translated as CARGNRNGELFF.

The chain carries TRBV5-1 and TRBJ1-3; TRBD1 matches at 8 bases. V dropped 3 bases and J dropped 0; count of bases not matched to a gene: 2. The CDR3 has 15 residues. From germline, CDR1 is SGHRS and CDR2 YFSETQ. CDR3 in DNA: TGCGCCAGCAGCTCTACAGGGGGCTCTGGAAACACCATATATTTT. Translating it yields CASSSTGGSGNTIYF.

The rearrangement links TRBV9 to TRBJ1-3; D is uncertain. V lost 0 bases and J 0 bases, leaving 7 bases between the germline ends. Germline CDR1 SGDLS, CDR2 YYNGEE. The CDR3 length is 15 residues. CDR3 bases: TGTGCCAGCAGCGTAGACGAACGCTCTGGAAACACCATATATTTT. Translated, it gives CASSVDERSGNTIYF.

This rearrangement joins TRBV2 to TRBJ2-1, with D perhaps being TRBD1 or TRBD2 (5 bases each). Germline CDR1 is SNHLY and CDR2 is FYNNEI. CDR3 length: 11 amino acids. V lost 0 bases and J lost 15, with 9 bases in between. The CDR3 nucleotides are TGTGCCAGCAGTGAAGCCGGGGCTCCGTTCTTC. Translation: CASSEAGAPFF.

This chain joins TRBV7-9 and TRBJ1-3; D call uncertain. V was pared by 3 bases and J by 3 bases, with 6 bases between. The CDR3 loop spans 13 amino acids. The germline CDR1 and CDR2 sequences are SEHNR and FQNEAQ (reference sequence). CDR3 sequence reads: CASSLAIGNTIYF. The CDR3 DNA reads TGTGCCAGCAGCTTGGCGATTGGAAACACCATATATTTT.

The rearrangement links TRBV6-6 to TRBJ2-7; either TRBD1 or TRBD2 may fit D (6 bases each). V was shortened by 7 bases and J by 3 bases, with 22 bases between the two germline ends. The V gene's germline CDR1 is MNHNY and CDR2 SVGAGI (reference sequence). The CDR3 length is 16 residues. CDR3 nucleotide sequence: TGTGCCAGCACCTCAAGAGGGGGGACTCGCGACTACGAGCAGTACTTC. Its translation is CASTSRGGTRDYEQYF.

The chain recombines TRBV5-1 with TRBJ1-1, with a possible D match to TRBD1 (6 bases). The CDR3 totals 15 residues. The germline gives CDR1 SGHRS, CDR2 YFSETQ. Trimming shortened V by 4 bases and J by 5 bases, and 18 bases separated the two germline ends. This CDR3 is CASSLLLRGGTEAFF. The CDR3 nucleotides are TGCGCCAGCAGCCTTCTTCTCAGGGGAGGAACTGAAGCTTTCTTT.

Concerning this clone: This same CDR3 is encoded by further DNA sequences in the sample. The rearrangement links TRBV5-4 to TRBJ2-5; perhaps TRBD2 as D (6 bases). Germline assignment: CDR1 SGHNT and CDR2 YYREEE (reference sequence). V lost 0 bases to trimming and J lost 3 bases, with 6 bases between them. The CDR3 totals 13 residues. The CDR3 spells CASSLGGEETQYF. CDR3 DNA: TGTGCCAGCAGCTTGGGGGGGGAAGAGACCCAGTACTTC.

The CDR3 sequence: CASTLGQGFQHF. CDR3 coding DNA: TGTGCCAGCACCCTAGGACAGGGCTTCCAGCATTTT. V is TRBV6-6 and J is TRBJ1-5; 8 bases are a match to TRBD1. CDR3 length equals 12 residues. V lost 7 bases to trimming and J lost 12 bases; unmatched junction nucleotides: 8. Germline V gene lookup returns CDR1 MNHNY and CDR2 SVGAGI (reference sequence).

The chain is built from TRBV30 and TRBJ2-7; D may match TRBD1 or TRBD2 (5 bases each). Germline CDR1 and CDR2: GTSNPN and SVGIG (reference sequence). There are 16 residues in the CDR3. Trimming left V 0 bases short and J 2 bases short, with 17 bases between. The CDR3 protein is CAWSVRGRRGAYEQYF. The CDR3, as DNA: TGTGCCTGGAGTGTACGGGGTCGGAGAGGGGCCTACGAGCAGTACTTC.

This chain connects TRBV5-4 to TRBJ2-1, with 11 bases identical to TRBD2. From germline, CDR1 is SGHNT and CDR2 YYREEE (reference sequence). After removal of 4 bases from V and 6 bases from J, the junction contained 15 bases not matched to a gene. The CDR3 consists of 18 residues. DNA of the CDR3: TGTGCCAGCAGCCCCGGGACTAGCGGTCGGAGCCCACCCAATGAGCAGTTCTTC. Its protein is CASSPGTSGRSPPNEQFF.

The chain links TRBV7-2 to TRBJ2-7, with a weak D call TRBD2 (5 bases). Per the germline V gene, CDR1 is SGHTA and CDR2 is FQGNSA. Between the trimmed V and J ends, which lost 1 base and 5 bases, there was a span of 18 bases. This CDR3 region has 16 residues. As DNA, the CDR3 is TGTGCCAGCAGCTTAGTCAGTTTCGGGGTTTTCAACGAGCAGTACTTC. Encoded protein: CASSLVSFGVFNEQYF.

V gene TRBV11-2 combines with J gene TRBJ1-6; D unresolved. CDR1 SGHAT and CDR2 FQNNGV come from the germline V gene. Trimming left V 3 bases short and J 7 bases short, with 10 bases between. CDR3 size: 14 residues. CDR3 bases: TGTGCCAGCAGCTTCCGGGCCCCAAATTCACCCCTCCACTTT. The encoded protein is CASSFRAPNSPLHF.

The V call is TRBV19, the J call TRBJ1-5; D ambiguous. Trimming took 0 bases from V and 7 from J, leaving 13 bases between them. Germline CDR1 reads LNHDA; CDR2 reads SQIVND (reference sequence). This CDR3 has 15 amino acids. This CDR3 is CASSIDLRSGQPQHF. The CDR3 DNA is TGTGCCAGTAGTATAGATCTACGTTCGGGGCAGCCCCAGCATTTT.

The chain couples TRBV9 to TRBJ1-3; 8 nucleotides match TRBD1. V gave up 0 bases and J gave up 4 bases; unmatched junction bases: 3. This CDR3 is 15 amino acids long. Germline CDR1 reads SGDLS; CDR2 reads YYNGEE. The CDR3 here is CASSVDGDRGNTIYF. The CDR3 nucleotides read TGTGCCAGCAGCGTAGATGGGGACAGGGGAAACACCATATATTTT.

The V and J genes are TRBV10-2 and TRBJ2-7, with D uncertain. The V gene lost 7 bases and the J gene lost 6 bases, with 7 bases spanning the gap. CDR1 WSHSY and CDR2 SAAADI come from the germline V gene. The CDR3 loop spans 10 amino acids. CDR3 DNA sequence: TGCGCCAGCATTCCGACCGAGCAGTACTTC. Its protein product is CASIPTEQYF.

The chain combines TRBV2 with TRBJ2-3; tentatively, D is TRBD1 (6 bases). CDR1 is SNHLY, CDR2 FYNNEI, per germline. V was trimmed by 6 bases and J by 4 bases, leaving 14 bases between them. The CDR3 extends over 14 amino acids. For the CDR3, the DNA is TGTGCCAGCAGAGGCCAGGGGAAACCAGATACGCAGTATTTT. Amino acids: CASRGQGKPDTQYF.

This clone appeared once. The chain uses TRBV10-3 and TRBJ1-5, with TRBD1 as a possible D gene (6 bases). Between the trimmed V and J ends, which lost 3 bases and 10 bases, there was a span of 13 bases. The CDR3 spans 13 residues. From germline, CDR1 is ENHRY and CDR2 SYGVKD. CDR3 DNA: TGTGCCATCAGTGACGGGGGCCTCTATCCCCAGCATTTT. Translation gives CAISDGGLYPQHF.

In the case of this clone: Additional DNA sequences in this sample encode the identical CDR3. The chain carries TRBV20-1 and TRBJ2-4; the D is unclear. The CDR3 covers 11 residues. Trimming took off 3 bases at V and 6 bases at J, with 6 bases between the two ends. Germline V lookup: CDR1 DFQATT, CDR2 SNEGSKA (reference sequence). The CDR3 reads CSASPGNIQYF. The CDR3 DNA is TGCAGTGCTAGTCCAGGAAACATTCAGTACTTC.

As for this clone: At the DNA level, this CDR3 is encoded by other sequences in the same sample as well. The chain recombines TRBV30 with TRBJ1-3; D unclear. CDR3 size: 12 residues. Germline V lookup: CDR1 GTSNPN, CDR2 SVGIG (reference sequence). Trimming shortened V by 4 bases and J by 1 base, and 5 bases separated the two germline ends. The CDR3 protein is CAWKGSGNTIYF. CDR3 in DNA: TGTGCCTGGAAAGGGTCTGGAAACACCATATATTTT.

This clone was observed a handful of times. CDR3 nucleotides: TGTGCCAGCACCGCACCGGGACAGCCGAATTCACCCCTCCACTTT. Translation: CASTAPGQPNSPLHF. The chain is built from TRBV7-9 and TRBJ1-6, with 7 nucleotides matching TRBD1. Germline assignment: CDR1 SEHNR and CDR2 FQNEAQ (reference sequence). CDR3 length: 15 amino acids. Losses at the gene ends were 7 bases for V and 7 bases for J; bases not matched to a gene: 10.

The rearrangement joins TRBV5-1 to TRBJ1-6, with TRBD1 as a possible D gene (6 bases). Trimming took 0 bases from V and 9 from J, leaving 10 bases between them. Per the germline V gene, CDR1 is SGHRS and CDR2 is YFSETQ. The CDR3 has 14 residues. CDR3 in DNA: TGCGCCAGCAGCTTGGGCAGGGGATCTTCACCCCTCCACTTT. It specifies CASSLGRGSSPLHF.